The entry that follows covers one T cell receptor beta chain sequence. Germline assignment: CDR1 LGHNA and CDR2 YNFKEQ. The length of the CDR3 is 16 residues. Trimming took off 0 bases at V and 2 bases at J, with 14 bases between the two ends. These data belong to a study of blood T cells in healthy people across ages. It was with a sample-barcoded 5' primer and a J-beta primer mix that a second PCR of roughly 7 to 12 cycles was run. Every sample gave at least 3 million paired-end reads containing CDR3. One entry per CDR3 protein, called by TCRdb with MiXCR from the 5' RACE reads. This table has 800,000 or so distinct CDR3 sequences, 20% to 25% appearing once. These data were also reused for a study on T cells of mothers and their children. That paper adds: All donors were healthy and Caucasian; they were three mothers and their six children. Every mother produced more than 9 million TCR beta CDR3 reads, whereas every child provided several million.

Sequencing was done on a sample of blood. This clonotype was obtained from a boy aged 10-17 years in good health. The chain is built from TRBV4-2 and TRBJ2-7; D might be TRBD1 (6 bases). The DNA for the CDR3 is TGTGCCAGCAGCCAAGAAGCCGGGACACTAACCTACGAGCAGTACTTC. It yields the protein CASSQEAGTLTYEQYF.